The sequence of this TCR beta chain was determined in a study of monozygotic twins with inflammatory bowel disease. Germline-derived CDR1 and CDR2 are MNHNS and SASEGT. The CDR3 loop spans 14 amino acids. Each UMI harboured a 6-nucleotide sample barcode and was appended via template switching. TCRdb re-called the 5' RACE reads and gives one entry per CDR3 protein, without DNA. Seen in this sample are nearly 450,000 distinct CDR3 sequences; the ten most common clones hold about 2.2%. Sequenced: blood. The chain is built from TRBV6-1 and TRBJ2-3; the TRBD2 assignment by TCRdb is unverifiable without DNA. This receptor was obtained from a human donor with ulcerative colitis or Crohn's disease, or a healthy co-twin of an affected twin (not recorded which). The CDR3 loop reads CASLNRGLTDTQYF.